These 13 T cell receptor beta chains share one sample of origin, sequenced in a study of identical twins (dated by TCRdb to 2015 to 2016). Libraries were built with 5' RACE. TCRdb records Illumina HiSeq 2000 as the sequencer. Clones were called with MiXCR by TCRdb after fastp trimmed the public reads at Q25, and only in-frame beta chains were retained. Each CDR3 protein appears once, grouped with its most common genes and DNA. This sample holds fewer than 250,000 distinct CDR3 sequences; around 6.9% were observed only once. Jointly, the top ten make up 1.5% to 2.5% of the sample. The same sample was also used in a study of yellow fever vaccine responses in identical twins.

The sequenced sample consisted of memory (CD45RO+) T cells sorted from blood. The sample's cell subset or site label, decoded: CD45RO+ enriched T cells. The receptors originated from a woman under 30 in good health.

The table lists this clonotype with many counts. The chain carries TRBV27 and TRBJ2-3; 13 positions agree with TRBD2. The junction had 4 bases not matched to a gene; V was cut back by 6 bases and J by 4 bases. The CDR3 consists of 15 residues. From germline, CDR1 is MNHEY and CDR2 SMNVEV (reference sequence). CDR3 DNA sequence: TGTGCCAGCAGCCTTACTAGCGGGGGGGCAGATACGCAGTATTTT. Its translation is CASSLTSGGADTQYF.

In this sample, this clonotype turned up many times. The rearrangement joins TRBV7-2 to TRBJ2-4; no clear D gene. The V gene's germline CDR1 is SGHTA and CDR2 FQGNSA. V lost 1 base to trimming and J lost 2 bases, with 6 bases between them. This CDR3 contains 14 residues. The CDR3 loop is CASSLGGSKNIQYF. The CDR3 DNA reads as TGTGCCAGCAGCTTAGGCGGATCCAAAAACATTCAGTACTTC.

This clonotype was detected many times. This chain joins TRBV3-1 and TRBJ1-5; D ambiguous. Germline CDR1 LGHDT, CDR2 YNNKEL (reference sequence). Trimming removed 1 base at V and 6 bases at J, with 13 bases between. CDR3 length: 15 amino acids. CDR3 residues: CASSQVIGAGQPQHF. For the CDR3, the DNA is TGTGCCAGCAGCCAAGTAATAGGAGCTGGTCAGCCCCAGCATTTT.

This clonotype was observed at least ten times. J is TRBJ2-1 and V is TRBV7-9; TRBD1 agrees at 9 bases. V was clipped by 1 base and J by 6 bases; unmatched bases: 7. Germline V gene sequence: CDR1 SEHNR, CDR2 FQNEAQ (reference sequence). CDR3 length equals 16 residues. The CDR3 here is CASSLEGTGSINEQFF. The DNA of the CDR3 is TGTGCCAGCAGCTTAGAGGGGACAGGGTCCATCAATGAGCAGTTCTTC.

This chain connects TRBV6-1 to TRBJ2-2; 8 bases agree with TRBD1. The CDR3 length is 17 residues. The germline V gene encodes CDR1 MNHNS and CDR2 SASEGT. V was pared by 6 bases and J by 6 bases, with 15 bases of the junction left unmatched. CDR3 residues: CASSPQTADRGPGELFF. The CDR3 DNA sequence: TGTGCCAGCAGCCCACAAACAGCAGACAGGGGTCCCGGGGAGCTGTTTTTT.

This clonotype has at least ten counts. This chain connects TRBV7-2 to TRBJ2-3, with 7 bases fitting TRBD1. V was clipped by 10 bases and J by 6 bases; unmatched bases: 10. CDR1 is SGHTA, CDR2 FQGNSA, per germline. The CDR3 has 13 amino acids. The DNA of the CDR3 is TGTGCCACCTCGGGACAGTTCAGGGATACGCAGTATTTT. This encodes CATSGQFRDTQYF.

This chain joins TRBV5-5 and TRBJ2-7; D is unclear. Germline lookup yields CDR1 SGHKS and CDR2 YYEKEE (reference sequence). V lost 0 bases to trimming and J lost 2 bases, with 12 bases between them. The CDR3 contains 15 residues. The CDR3 DNA is TGTGCCAGCAGCTTGGCACCTAGTTCGGCCTACGAGCAGTACTTC. Its translation is CASSLAPSSAYEQYF.

The chain joins TRBV29-1 to TRBJ2-7; 9 bases match TRBD2. The germline V gene encodes CDR1 SQVTM and CDR2 ANQGSEA. V was clipped by 7 bases and J by 4 bases; unmatched bases: 8. This CDR3 region has 13 residues. Written as DNA, the CDR3 is TGCAGCGGGGGCGGGGGGGCCCGTTACGAGCAGTACTTC. As protein: CSGGGGARYEQYF.

This clonotype was counted ten times or more. The chain recombines TRBV30 with TRBJ2-1; the D gene is possibly TRBD1 (5 bases). Germline values: CDR1 GTSNPN, CDR2 SVGIG (reference sequence). This CDR3 has 11 residues. V was pared by 5 bases and J by 6 bases, with 8 bases between. The CDR3 DNA follows: TGTGCCTGGCAGGGTCTCAATGAGCAGTTCTTC. This gives the protein CAWQGLNEQFF. Full variable domain (missing parts from reference TRBV30 and TRBJ2-1): SQTIHQWPATLVQPVGSPLSLECTVEGTSNPNLYWYRQAAGRGLQLLFYSVGIGQISSEVPQNLSASRPQDRQFILSSKKLLLSDSGFYLCAWQGLNEQFFGPGTRLTVL.

The genes are TRBV29-1 and TRBJ2-3, with D perhaps TRBD1 (5 bases). CDR3 length: 12 residues. Germline V gene data show CDR1 as SQVTM and CDR2 as ANQGSEA. The germline V and J ends were trimmed by 7 bases and 2 bases, with 10 bases remaining between them. The CDR3 DNA reads TGCAGCGCACAGACAGACACAGATACGCAGTATTTT. It is translated as CSAQTDTDTQYF.

In this sample, this clonotype turned up many times. V usage is TRBV29-1 and J usage is TRBJ2-7; 9 nucleotides line up with TRBD1. V shed 7 bases, J shed 4 bases, and the junction held 5 bases outside the gene matches. This CDR3 has 12 amino acids. The V gene's germline CDR1 is SQVTM and CDR2 ANQGSEA. The DNA for the CDR3 is TGCAGCGGCCGGACAGGGGTTTACGAGCAGTACTTC. It translates to CSGRTGVYEQYF.

The chain has TRBV20-1 and TRBJ2-2; D not certain. The CDR3 runs to 14 residues. Between the trimmed V and J ends, which lost 6 bases and 5 bases, there was a span of 16 bases. Germline loops: CDR1 DFQATT, CDR2 SNEGSKA (reference sequence). The CDR3 loop is CSAKKDPFTGELFF. The DNA for the CDR3 is TGCAGTGCCAAAAAGGATCCGTTTACCGGGGAGCTGTTTTTT.

This clonotype was detected only a few times. The chain combines TRBV10-3 with TRBJ2-3; 10 bases match TRBD2. The junction had 18 bases not matched to a gene; V was cut back by 6 bases and J by 6 bases. The CDR3 totals 18 residues. CDR1 is ENHRY and CDR2 is SYGVKD in the germline V gene. CDR3 DNA sequence: TGTGCCATCAGCTATGCTAGCGGGGGAACCTCCCGGTCGGATACGCAGTATTTT. Encoded protein: CAISYASGGTSRSDTQYF.